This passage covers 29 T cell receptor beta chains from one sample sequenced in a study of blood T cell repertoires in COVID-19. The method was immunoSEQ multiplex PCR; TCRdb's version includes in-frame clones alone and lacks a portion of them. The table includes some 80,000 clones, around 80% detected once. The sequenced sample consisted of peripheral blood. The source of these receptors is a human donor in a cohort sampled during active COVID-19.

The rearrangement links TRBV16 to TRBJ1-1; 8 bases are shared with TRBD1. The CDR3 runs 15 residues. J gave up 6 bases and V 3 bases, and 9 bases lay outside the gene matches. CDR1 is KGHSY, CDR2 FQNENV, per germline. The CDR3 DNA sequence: TGTGCCAGCAGCCATCGACAGGGGATCCCCCCTGAAGCTTTCTTT. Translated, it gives CASSHRQGIPPEAFF.

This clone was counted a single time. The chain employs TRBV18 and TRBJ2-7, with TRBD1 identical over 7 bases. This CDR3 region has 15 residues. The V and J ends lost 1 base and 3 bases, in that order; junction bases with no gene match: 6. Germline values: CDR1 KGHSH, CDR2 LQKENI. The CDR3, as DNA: TGTGCCAGCTCACCACGTCACGGGACAGACTACGAGCAGTACTTC. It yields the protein CASSPRHGTDYEQYF.

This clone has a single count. The CDR3 DNA reads TGCGCCAGCAACCGTAGACAGGGGGCAACTGAAGCTTTCTTT. Translation: CASNRRQGATEAFF. The genes are TRBV5-1 and TRBJ1-1; TRBD1 agrees at 10 bases. Losses at the gene ends were 6 bases for V and 5 bases for J; bases not matched to a gene: 7. This CDR3 is 14 amino acids long. The germline V gene has CDR1 SGHRS and CDR2 YFSETQ.

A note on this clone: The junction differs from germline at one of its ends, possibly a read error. CDR3 DNA: TGTGCTAGTGGTTTGGTATCGGACGGGATCCCAAGGCACTTC. Translated: CASGLVSDGIPRHF. The V call is TRBV12-5, the J call TRBJ2-5; weak D call: TRBD2 (5 bases). Per the germline V gene, CDR1 is LGHNT and CDR2 is FRNRAP. This CDR3 has 14 residues.

CDR3 sequence reads: CASTAGQGYNEQFF. The CDR3 coding sequence is TGTGCCAGCACCGCGGGACAGGGGTACAATGAGCAGTTCTTC. The chain combines TRBV6-5 with TRBJ2-1; 10 nucleotides match TRBD1. Germline V gene data show CDR1 as MNHEY and CDR2 as SVGAGI. The V and J ends lost 7 bases and 4 bases, in that order; junction bases with no gene match: 4. This CDR3 is built from 14 residues.

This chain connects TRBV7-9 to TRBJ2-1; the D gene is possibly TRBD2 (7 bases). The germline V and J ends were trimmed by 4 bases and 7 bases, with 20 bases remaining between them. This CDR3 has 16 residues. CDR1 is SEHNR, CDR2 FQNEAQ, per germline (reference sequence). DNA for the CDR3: TGTGCCAGCAGCTGGGGGGGGACATCGGCGGCTAATGAGCAGTTCTTC. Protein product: CASSWGGTSAANEQFF.

DNA for the CDR3: TGTGCCAGCAGTAGGACAGAAATGAGGGTTAGTGGCTACACCTTC. Translating gives CASSRTEMRVSGYTF. The chain has TRBV6-5 and TRBJ1-2; weak D call: TRBD1 (6 bases). Germline V CDR1 and CDR2: MNHEY, SVGAGI. CDR3 length: 15 amino acids. The V end lost 5 bases, the J end lost 7 bases, and 20 bases lay between the germline ends.

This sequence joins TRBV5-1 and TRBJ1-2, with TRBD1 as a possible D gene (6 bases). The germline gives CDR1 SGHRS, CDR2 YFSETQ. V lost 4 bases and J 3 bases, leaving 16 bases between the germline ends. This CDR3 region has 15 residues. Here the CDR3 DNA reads TGCGCCAGCAGCCCCGGGGGGGGCAGTTACTATGGCTACACCTTC. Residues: CASSPGGGSYYGYTF. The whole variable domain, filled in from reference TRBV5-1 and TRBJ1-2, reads KAGVTQTPRYLIKTRGQQVTLSCSPISGHRSVSWYQQTPGQGLQFLFEYFSETQRNKGNFPGRFSGRQFSNSRSEMNVSTLELGDSALYLCASSPGGGSYYGYTFGSGTRLTVV.

The DNA for the CDR3 is TGCGCCAGCAGCCAAGACGTAGCGGGGGGGCCGTCAGATACGCAGTATTTT. Its translation is CASSQDVAGGPSDTQYF. J is TRBJ2-3 and V is TRBV4-3, with TRBD2 matching 11 bases. CDR1 is LGHNA, CDR2 YSLEER, per germline. The CDR3 runs 17 residues. The trim removed 0 bases at V and 4 bases at J, leaving 6 bases unmatched.

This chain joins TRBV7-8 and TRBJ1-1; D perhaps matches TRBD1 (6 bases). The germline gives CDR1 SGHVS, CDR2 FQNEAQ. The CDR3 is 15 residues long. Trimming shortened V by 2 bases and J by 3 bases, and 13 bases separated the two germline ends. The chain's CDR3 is CASSLTRGGHTEAFF. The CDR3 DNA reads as TGTGCCAGCAGCTTAACCCGAGGGGGTCACACTGAAGCTTTCTTT.

The CDR3 DNA sequence: TGTGCCAGCAGTGTCGGTCAGGGGGGCCCCTACGAGCAGTACTTC. Translated: CASSVGQGGPYEQYF. The rearrangement links TRBV2 to TRBJ2-7, with D perhaps TRBD1 (7 bases). Germline V CDR1 and CDR2: SNHLY, FYNNEI. Trimming took off 4 bases at V and 2 bases at J, with 15 bases between the two ends. This CDR3 region has 15 residues. Full variable domain (outside the CDR3, taken from reference TRBV2 and TRBJ2-7): EPEVTQTPSHQVTQMGQEVILRCVPISNHLYFYWYRQILGQKVEFLVSFYNNEISEKSEIFDDQFSVERPDGSNFTLKIRSTKLEDSAMYFCASSVGQGGPYEQYFGPGTRLTVT.

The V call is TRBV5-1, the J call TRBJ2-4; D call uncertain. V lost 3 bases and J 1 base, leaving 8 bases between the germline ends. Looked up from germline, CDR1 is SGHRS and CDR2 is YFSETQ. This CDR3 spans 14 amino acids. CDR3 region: CASSSSVAKNIQYF. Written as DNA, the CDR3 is TGCGCCAGCAGCTCCTCCGTGGCCAAAAACATTCAGTACTTC.

CDR3 amino acids: CASSQALRGGTSTDTQYF. CDR3 DNA sequence: TGCGCCAGCAGCCAGGCTTTACGGGGGGGAACTAGCACAGATACGCAGTATTTT. This chain uses TRBV4-1 with TRBJ2-3; 8 bases match TRBD2. The V segment lost 3 bases and the J segment 0 bases; nucleotides outside the gene matches: 11. Per the germline V gene, CDR1 is MGHRA and CDR2 is YSYEKL. The CDR3 extends over 18 amino acids.

This CDR3 reads CASSLRPKAGPPLEQFF. CDR3 sequence (DNA): TGCGCCAGCAGCTTGCGGCCCAAGGCGGGCCCCCCTCTTGAGCAGTTCTTC. V usage is TRBV5-1 and J usage is TRBJ2-1; D may be TRBD2 (5 bases). With 1 base removed from V and 9 bases from J, the gap between germline ends came to 23 bases. Germline lookup yields CDR1 SGHRS and CDR2 YFSETQ. This CDR3 is built from 17 residues.

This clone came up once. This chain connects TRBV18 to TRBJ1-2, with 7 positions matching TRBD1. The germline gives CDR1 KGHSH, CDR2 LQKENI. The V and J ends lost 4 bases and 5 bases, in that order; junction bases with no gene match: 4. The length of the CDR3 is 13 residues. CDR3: CASSRDRPYGYTF. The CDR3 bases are TGTGCCAGCTCACGGGACAGACCTTATGGCTACACCTTC.

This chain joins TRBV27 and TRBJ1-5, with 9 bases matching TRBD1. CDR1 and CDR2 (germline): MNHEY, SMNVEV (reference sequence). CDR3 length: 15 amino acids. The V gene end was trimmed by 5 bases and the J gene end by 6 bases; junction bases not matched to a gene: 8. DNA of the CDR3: TGTGCCAGCAGTACCCGAACAGGGGGCGTTCAGCCCCAGCATTTT. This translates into CASSTRTGGVQPQHF.

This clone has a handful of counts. CDR3 region: CASRKSGKLFF. In nucleotides, the CDR3 is TGTGCCAGCAGAAAGAGCGGAAAACTGTTTTTT. The V call is TRBV6-5, the J call TRBJ1-4; D call uncertain. The CDR3 is made up of 11 amino acids. Trimming removed 6 bases at V and 10 bases at J, with 9 bases between. In germline, CDR1 is MNHEY, CDR2 SVGAGI.

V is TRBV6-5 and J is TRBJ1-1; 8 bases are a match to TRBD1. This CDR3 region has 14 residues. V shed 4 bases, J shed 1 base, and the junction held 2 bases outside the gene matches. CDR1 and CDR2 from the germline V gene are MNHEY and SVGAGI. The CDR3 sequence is CASSSGTGNTEAFF. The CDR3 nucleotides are TGTGCCAGCAGTTCCGGGACAGGGAACACTGAAGCTTTCTTT.

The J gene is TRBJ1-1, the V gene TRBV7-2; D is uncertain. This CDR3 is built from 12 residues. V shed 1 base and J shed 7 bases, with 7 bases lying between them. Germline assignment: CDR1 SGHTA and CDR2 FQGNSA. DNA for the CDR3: TGTGCCAGCAGCTTAGAAGTCGGTGAAGCTTTCTTT. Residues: CASSLEVGEAFF.

CDR3 in DNA: TGCGCCAGCAGCTTGGGAGGCGGACAGGGGATGTCCTACGAGCAGTACTTC. It codes for CASSLGGGQGMSYEQYF. This chain uses TRBV5-1 with TRBJ2-7; 9 bases line up with TRBD1. Trimming took 0 bases from V and 1 from J; bases not matched to a gene: 8. The germline gives CDR1 SGHRS, CDR2 YFSETQ. This CDR3 is built from 17 residues.

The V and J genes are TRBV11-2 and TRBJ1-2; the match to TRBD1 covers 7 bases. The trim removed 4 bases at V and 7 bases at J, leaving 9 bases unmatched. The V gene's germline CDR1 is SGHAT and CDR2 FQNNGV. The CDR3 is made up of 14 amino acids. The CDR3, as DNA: TGTGCCAGCAGCTACGCGGACAGGCGACCTGGCTACACCTTC. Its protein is CASSYADRRPGYTF.

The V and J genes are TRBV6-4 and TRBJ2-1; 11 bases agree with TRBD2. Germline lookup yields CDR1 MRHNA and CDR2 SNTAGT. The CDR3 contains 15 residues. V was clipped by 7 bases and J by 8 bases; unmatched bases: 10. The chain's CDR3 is CASTHGTSGSDEQFF. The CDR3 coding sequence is TGTGCCAGCACCCACGGGACTAGCGGTTCGGATGAGCAGTTCTTC.

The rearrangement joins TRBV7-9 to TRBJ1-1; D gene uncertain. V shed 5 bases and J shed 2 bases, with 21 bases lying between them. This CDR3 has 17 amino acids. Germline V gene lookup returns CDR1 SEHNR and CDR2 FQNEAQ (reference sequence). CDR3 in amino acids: CASSPAGVILRNTEAFF. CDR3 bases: TGTGCCAGCAGCCCTGCAGGCGTAATTCTTAGAAACACTGAAGCTTTCTTT.

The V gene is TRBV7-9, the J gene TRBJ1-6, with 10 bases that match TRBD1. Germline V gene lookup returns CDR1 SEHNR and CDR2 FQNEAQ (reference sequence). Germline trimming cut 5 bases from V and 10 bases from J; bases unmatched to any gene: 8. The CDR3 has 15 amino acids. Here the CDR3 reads CASSQWTGGESPLHF. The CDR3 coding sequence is TGTGCCAGCAGCCAATGGACAGGGGGAGAATCACCCCTCCACTTT.

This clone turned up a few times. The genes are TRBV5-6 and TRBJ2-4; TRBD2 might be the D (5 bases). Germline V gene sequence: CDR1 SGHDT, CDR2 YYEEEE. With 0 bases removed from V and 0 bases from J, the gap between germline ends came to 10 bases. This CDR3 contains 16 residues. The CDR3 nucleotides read TGTGCCAGCAGCTTGGGCAGCGGAGTAGCCAAAAACATTCAGTACTTC. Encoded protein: CASSLGSGVAKNIQYF.

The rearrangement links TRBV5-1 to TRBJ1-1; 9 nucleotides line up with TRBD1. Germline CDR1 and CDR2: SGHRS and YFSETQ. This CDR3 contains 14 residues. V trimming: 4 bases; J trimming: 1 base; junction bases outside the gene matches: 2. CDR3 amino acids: CASSKGQGNTEAFF. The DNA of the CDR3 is TGCGCCAGCAGCAAGGGACAGGGGAACACTGAAGCTTTCTTT.

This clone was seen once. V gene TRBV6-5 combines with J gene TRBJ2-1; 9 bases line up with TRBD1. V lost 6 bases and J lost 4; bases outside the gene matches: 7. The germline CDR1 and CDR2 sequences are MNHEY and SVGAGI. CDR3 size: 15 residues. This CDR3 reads CASRPGQGRYNEQFF. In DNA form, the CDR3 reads TGTGCCAGCAGACCCGGACAGGGGCGATACAATGAGCAGTTCTTC.

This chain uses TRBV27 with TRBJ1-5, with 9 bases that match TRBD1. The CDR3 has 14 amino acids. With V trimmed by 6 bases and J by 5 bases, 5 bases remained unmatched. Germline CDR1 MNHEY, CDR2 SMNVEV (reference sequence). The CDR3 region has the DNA TGTGCCAGCAGCCGACAGGGGGGGGATCAGCCCCAGCATTTT. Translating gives CASSRQGGDQPQHF.

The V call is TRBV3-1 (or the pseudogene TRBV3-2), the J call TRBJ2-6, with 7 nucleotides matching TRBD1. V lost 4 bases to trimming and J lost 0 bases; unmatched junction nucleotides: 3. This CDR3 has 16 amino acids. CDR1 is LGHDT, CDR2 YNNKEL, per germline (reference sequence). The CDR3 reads CASSRTGYSGANVLTF. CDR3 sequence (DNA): TGTGCCAGCAGCCGGACAGGCTACTCTGGGGCCAACGTCCTGACTTTC.